One sample yielded the 28 T cell receptor beta chains listed below, sequenced in a study of cytomegalovirus exposure and HLA in healthy donors. Use of 60 Vbeta and 13 Jbeta primers characterized the PCR. Profiling relied on immunoSEQ multiplex PCR, and the TCRdb table lists in-frame clones only, not all of them. The sample holds some 180,000 clones; approximately 81% are singletons and the top ten take 2.5%. The sequenced sample consisted of PBMCs. All receptors derive from a man aged 25-40 years in good health and CMV-seropositive.

With respect to this clone: Germline and junction disagree at one end, which may indicate a read error. V gene TRBV7-9 combines with J gene TRBJ2-3; 10 bases match TRBD2. The CDR3 spans 16 residues. Per germline, CDR1 SEHNR and CDR2 FQNEAQ (reference sequence). CDR3 protein: CSSSLGLSGRADTQYF. In DNA form, the CDR3 reads TGTTCCAGCAGCCTCGGATTGAGCGGGAGGGCAGATACGCAGTATTTT.

The gene calls are TRBV19 and TRBJ1-5; tentatively, D is TRBD1 (6 bases). The CDR3 has 15 amino acids. V gave up 5 bases and J gave up 1 base, with 12 bases separating them. Germline V CDR1 and CDR2: LNHDA, SQIVND (reference sequence). CDR3 DNA sequence: TGTGCCAGTAGTGTAGGGACACGGAGCAATCAGCCCCAGCATTTT. It yields the protein CASSVGTRSNQPQHF.

This chain joins TRBV18 and TRBJ2-7, with 7 nucleotides matching TRBD1. V lost 6 bases to trimming and J lost 2 bases; unmatched junction nucleotides: 7. This CDR3 comprises 14 residues. Germline assignment: CDR1 KGHSH and CDR2 LQKENI. DNA for the CDR3: TGTGCCAGCTCGTCGCGACAGGGTACCTACGAGCAGTACTTC. It specifies CASSSRQGTYEQYF.

The chain joins TRBV6-5 to TRBJ2-7, with D possibly being TRBD2 (7 bases). Germline V gene lookup returns CDR1 MNHEY and CDR2 SVGAGI. The CDR3 has 15 residues. V was cut by 5 bases and J by 0 bases, with 14 bases left in between. DNA for the CDR3: TGTGCCAGCAGTCGGGGGGCGCGGGACTCCTACGAGCAGTACTTC. It is translated as CASSRGARDSYEQYF.

This clone was found a few times. This rearrangement joins TRBV2 to TRBJ1-4; 7 bases align to TRBD1. This CDR3 spans 14 amino acids. Germline-derived CDR1 and CDR2 are SNHLY and FYNNEI. V shed 6 bases and J 8 bases; nucleotides not matched to a gene: 9. Written as DNA, the CDR3 is TGTGCCAGCAGCCGGACAGGAGCCGAAGAAAAACTGTTTTTT. This codes for CASSRTGAEEKLFF.

This chain links TRBV6-6 with TRBJ1-2; D unresolved. This CDR3 spans 15 amino acids. CDR1 is MNHNY and CDR2 is SVGAGI in the germline V gene (reference sequence). V was trimmed by 1 base and J by 0 bases, leaving 9 bases between them. The CDR3 region has the DNA TGTGCCAGCAGTTACTTGGAGTCCACTAACTATGGCTACACCTTC. Protein product: CASSYLESTNYGYTF.

The chain recombines TRBV29-1 with TRBJ2-2; a possible D gene is TRBD1 (5 bases). Germline lookup yields CDR1 SQVTM and CDR2 ANQGSEA. Trimming stripped 1 base from V and 7 bases from J, with 10 bases between. This CDR3 contains 13 residues. CDR3 in DNA: TGCAGCGTTGAAGTCCAGGGTGGCGGGGAGCTGTTTTTT. Amino acids: CSVEVQGGGELFF.

The rearrangement joins TRBV6-1 to TRBJ2-6, with 8 bases aligning to TRBD1. J was trimmed by 9 bases and V by 6 bases; bases with no gene match: 4. Germline lookup yields CDR1 MNHNS and CDR2 SASEGT. The CDR3 contains 13 residues. The CDR3 coding sequence is TGTGCCAGCAGGACAGGGGTAGTCAACGTCCTGACTTTC. Its protein product is CASRTGVVNVLTF.

The rearrangement links TRBV5-1 to TRBJ2-7; 11 nucleotides agree with TRBD1. The V gene's germline CDR1 is SGHRS and CDR2 YFSETQ. The CDR3 has 16 amino acids. V was pared by 2 bases and J by 2 bases, with 6 bases of the junction left unmatched. CDR3 bases: TGCGCCAGCAGCTTAGGACAGGGGGCAAGAGCCTACGAGCAGTACGTC. This gives the protein CASSLGQGARAYEQYV.

The chain carries TRBV5-1 and TRBJ2-3; 8 bases are shared with TRBD2. Trimming removed 4 bases from V and 2 bases from J; junction bases left unmatched: 6. The CDR3 spans 15 residues. In germline, CDR1 is SGHRS, CDR2 YFSETQ. This chain's CDR3 is CASSISGSDTDTQYF. CDR3 DNA sequence: TGCGCCAGCAGCATAAGCGGGAGCGACACAGATACGCAGTATTTT.

The chain joins TRBV5-5 to TRBJ1-3; D might be TRBD1 (6 bases). V lost 5 bases and J lost 0, with 15 bases in between. Germline CDR1 and CDR2: SGHKS and YYEKEE (reference sequence). The CDR3 sequence is 16 residues long. The CDR3 sequence: CASSFTGTTSGNTIYF. CDR3 in DNA: TGTGCCAGCAGTTTTACCGGGACAACCTCTGGAAACACCATATATTTT.

Note on this clone: At one of its ends the junction is not consistent with the germline gene, which may arise from a read error. The chain links TRBV5-1 to TRBJ1-3, with TRBD1 matching 7 bases. This CDR3 is built from 17 residues. Per germline, CDR1 SGHRS and CDR2 YFSETQ. In DNA, the CDR3 is TGCGCCAGCAGGTTGGGTAACACAGGGGTCTCTGGAAACACCATATATTTT. Translated: CASRLGNTGVSGNTIYF.

This sequence joins TRBV6-5 and TRBJ2-3, with TRBD2 identical over 14 bases. V dropped 2 bases and J dropped 3; count of bases not matched to a gene: 1. Germline assignment: CDR1 MNHEY and CDR2 SVGAGI. This CDR3 spans 16 amino acids. CDR3 in amino acids: CASSYGTSGSTDTQYF. CDR3 sequence (DNA): TGTGCCAGCAGTTACGGGACTAGCGGGAGTACAGATACGCAGTATTTT.

This clone has just one count. V is TRBV6-5 and J is TRBJ1-2, with D perhaps matching TRBD1 (6 bases). Germline assignment: CDR1 MNHEY and CDR2 SVGAGI. The V end lost 6 bases, the J end lost 4 bases, and 18 bases lay between the germline ends. CDR3 size: 15 residues. CDR3 sequence reads: CASRRGQLSAYGYTF. CDR3 nucleotides: TGTGCCAGCAGGCGAGGACAGTTGTCCGCCTATGGCTACACCTTC.

This clone appeared a few times. The chain combines TRBV5-1 with TRBJ1-1; D not resolved. Looked up from germline, CDR1 is SGHRS and CDR2 is YFSETQ. Trimming removed 5 bases from V and 0 bases from J, with 8 bases in between. CDR3 length equals 13 residues. The CDR3 coding sequence is TGCGCCAGCAGGCCTCAGGTGAACACTGAAGCTTTCTTT. Residues: CASRPQVNTEAFF.

The chain carries TRBV9 and TRBJ2-2; D is possibly TRBD2 (6 bases). Germline values: CDR1 SGDLS, CDR2 YYNGEE. The CDR3 spans 14 residues. V lost 3 bases, J lost 3 bases, and 9 bases lay in between. The CDR3 bases are TGTGCCAGCAGCGCGGACTATTACACCGGGGAGCTGTTTTTT. The encoded protein is CASSADYYTGELFF.

V usage is TRBV10-3 and J usage is TRBJ2-5; 8 bases agree with TRBD1. The germline V gene has CDR1 ENHRY and CDR2 SYGVKD. This CDR3 region has 14 residues. The ends lost 4 bases at V and 5 bases at J; junction bases unmatched: 6. The CDR3 sequence is CAISGTGQGETQYF. For the CDR3, the DNA is TGTGCCATCAGTGGGACAGGGCAGGGGGAGACCCAGTACTTC.

This clone was recorded a few times. This chain connects TRBV18 to TRBJ2-1; D ambiguous. Germline CDR1 is KGHSH and CDR2 is LQKENI. Trimming took off 3 bases at V and 5 bases at J, with 14 bases between the two ends. The CDR3 spans 15 residues. CDR3 in DNA: TGTGCCAGCTCACCTGTCGCGGTGATAAACAATGAGCAGTTCTTC. It encodes CASSPVAVINNEQFF.

The V call is TRBV5-1, the J call TRBJ1-2, with 9 bases lining up with TRBD1. CDR3 length: 15 amino acids. Germline V gene lookup returns CDR1 SGHRS and CDR2 YFSETQ. The J segment lost 3 bases and the V segment lost 0 bases, leaving 3 bases of the junction unmatched. CDR3 loop: CASSLARQGDYGYTF. CDR3 DNA: TGCGCCAGCAGCTTGGCCCGACAGGGGGACTATGGCTACACCTTC.

As for this clone: Germline and junction disagree at one end, which may indicate a read error. This chain uses TRBV7-7 with TRBJ2-1; 8 bases line up with TRBD2. CDR1 is SSHAT, CDR2 FNYEAQ, per germline (reference sequence). The CDR3 runs to 13 residues. Here the CDR3 DNA reads TGTGCTAGCAGCCTCCGGGGGGGTAATGAGCAGTTCTTC. Protein: CASSLRGGNEQFF.

This clone has just a few counts. V gene TRBV7-2 combines with J gene TRBJ1-1; D unclear. V lost 1 base and J lost 5, with 11 bases in between. The CDR3 is made up of 14 amino acids. Germline V gene sequence: CDR1 SGHTA, CDR2 FQGNSA. CDR3 region: CASSLEPGRTEAFF. The DNA for the CDR3 is TGTGCCAGCAGCTTAGAGCCGGGGAGGACTGAAGCTTTCTTT.

The J gene is TRBJ1-5, the V gene TRBV19, with D unresolved. The CDR3 loop spans 15 amino acids. Germline-derived CDR1 and CDR2 are LNHDA and SQIVND (reference sequence). With 8 bases removed from V and 9 bases from J, the gap between germline ends came to 23 bases. The CDR3 spells CASRPSLPVEGPQHF. The CDR3 DNA reads as TGTGCCAGTCGTCCCTCCTTGCCGGTTGAGGGGCCCCAGCATTTT.

This clone was counted a single time. The gene calls are TRBV21-1 and TRBJ2-1; TRBD1, as called in the table, went unchecked against the DNA. TRBV21-1 is marked as a pseudogene. CDR3 length: 19 amino acids. The CDR3 nucleotides read TGTGCCAGCAGCAAACGGCCAGGGTTCAAAATTTGTCCGATTAATGAGCAGTTCTTC. Protein: CASSKRPGFKICPINEQFF.

The chain uses TRBV7-6 and TRBJ2-1, with 10 bases lining up with TRBD2. Germline values: CDR1 SGHVS, CDR2 FNYEAQ. CDR3 size: 15 residues. Trimming cost V 4 bases and J 2 bases; bases outside gene matches: 2. The CDR3 protein is CASSSLAGPYNEQFF. The CDR3 DNA reads as TGTGCCAGCAGCTCACTAGCGGGACCCTACAATGAGCAGTTCTTC.

CDR3 sequence (DNA): TGTGCCAGCAGCTCCGGGACAGATCCTCTGGGTAATTCACCCCTCCACTTT. Protein: CASSSGTDPLGNSPLHF. The gene calls are TRBV5-6 and TRBJ1-6; 7 bases align to TRBD1. The CDR3 consists of 17 residues. V shed 3 bases, J shed 6 bases, and the junction held 12 bases outside the gene matches. Germline V CDR1 and CDR2: SGHDT, YYEEEE.

The chain recombines TRBV7-3 with TRBJ1-1; TRBD1 might be the D (5 bases). Trimming removed 1 base from V and 0 bases from J, with 6 bases in between. There are 14 residues in the CDR3. Germline V gene sequence: CDR1 SGHTA, CDR2 FQGTGA. The CDR3 DNA is TGTGCCAGCAGCTTAAGGGGCATGAACACTGAAGCTTTCTTT. Translation gives CASSLRGMNTEAFF.

The genes are TRBV15 and TRBJ2-3; D is possibly TRBD2 (5 bases). The CDR3 is 17 residues long. Germline loops: CDR1 LNHNV, CDR2 YYDKDF (reference sequence). Trimming took 1 base from V and 1 from J, leaving 15 bases between them. CDR3 residues: CATSRAGVVGGTDTQYF. In DNA form, the CDR3 reads TGTGCCACCAGCAGAGCCGGGGTAGTGGGTGGCACAGATACGCAGTATTTT.

The chain is built from TRBV6-6 and TRBJ2-7, with 10 bases lining up with TRBD2. Germline CDR1 reads MNHNY; CDR2 reads SVGAGI (reference sequence). The CDR3 extends over 14 amino acids. The V gene end was trimmed by 4 bases and the J gene end by 2 bases; junction bases not matched to a gene: 2. The CDR3 DNA reads TGTGCCAGCAGTTTTGGACTAGCGGCCTACGAGCAGTACTTC. Protein sequence: CASSFGLAAYEQYF.